The 17 T cell receptor beta chains below were found in one sample sequenced in a study of shared clonotypes between healthy human individuals. The table came from immunoSEQ multiplex PCR; TCRdb's copy has only in-frame clones and leaves some out. In the table there are roughly 500,000 clones, 90% to 96% of which are singletons. Sequencing was performed on naive CD4+ T cells sorted from blood. Subset indicated: CD45RA+ positively selected. The receptors were sampled from a woman aged 25 to 39 in good health.

The V call is TRBV18, the J call TRBJ1-2; weak D call: TRBD1 (6 bases). Trimming shortened V by 8 bases and J by 9 bases, and 13 bases separated the two germline ends. The germline CDR1 and CDR2 sequences are KGHSH and LQKENI. This CDR3 is 11 amino acids long. The CDR3 reads CASQTGRSYTF. The CDR3 nucleotides read TGTGCCAGCCAAACAGGGAGAAGCTACACCTTC.

J is TRBJ2-2 and V is TRBV11-2; D is undetermined. From germline, CDR1 is SGHAT and CDR2 FQNNGV. This CDR3 has 14 residues. Trimming stripped 5 bases from V and 5 bases from J, with 12 bases between. The CDR3: CASSPARETGELFF. The DNA of the CDR3 is TGTGCCAGCAGCCCCGCACGAGAAACCGGGGAGCTGTTTTTT.

As concerns this clone: Other DNA sequences in this specimen translate into the identical CDR3. The rearrangement uses TRBV7-2 and TRBJ2-7, with TRBD2 identical over 13 bases. The CDR3 consists of 15 residues. Germline loops: CDR1 SGHTA, CDR2 FQGNSA. J was trimmed by 1 base and V by 4 bases; bases with no gene match: 1. CDR3 coding DNA: TGTGCCAGCAGCTGGACTAGCGGGAGTTCCTACGAGCAGTACTTC. This encodes CASSWTSGSSYEQYF.

This rearrangement joins TRBV5-8 to TRBJ1-2; D is undetermined. The CDR3 length is 11 residues. Trimming removed 3 bases at V and 3 bases at J, with 3 bases between. Germline V CDR1 and CDR2: SGHTS, YDEGEE. The CDR3 sequence: CASSSYYGYTF. The CDR3 coding sequence is TGTGCCAGCAGCTCATACTATGGCTACACCTTC.

The chain recombines TRBV2 with TRBJ2-7; D is ambiguous. Germline CDR1 reads SNHLY; CDR2 reads FYNNEI. V was trimmed by 0 bases and J by 3 bases, leaving 3 bases between them. This CDR3 is built from 12 residues. This CDR3 reads CASSEADYEQYF. The CDR3 DNA reads TGTGCCAGCAGTGAAGCGGACTACGAGCAGTACTTC.

V gene TRBV30 combines with J gene TRBJ2-5, with TRBD1 as a possible D gene (5 bases). Gene TRBJ2-7 matches the end of the DNA better, so the J call may be wrong. The CDR3 is 13 residues long. Germline CDR1 reads GTSNPN; CDR2 reads SVGIG (reference sequence). The CDR3 sequence is CAWDSQIGYEQYF. Written as DNA, the CDR3 is TGTGCCTGGGACAGCCAAATCGGCTACGAGCAGTACTTC.

The genes are TRBV7-2 and TRBJ2-3; 9 bases are a match to TRBD2. V was pared by 4 bases and J by 4 bases, with 9 bases of the junction left unmatched. Germline V CDR1 and CDR2: SGHTA, FQGNSA. The CDR3 contains 16 residues. The CDR3 protein is CASSSQPGLASDTQYF. The CDR3, as DNA: TGTGCCAGCAGCTCGCAGCCGGGACTAGCTTCAGATACGCAGTATTTT.

The gene calls are TRBV29-1 and TRBJ1-2; D might be TRBD1 (6 bases). V was pared by 6 bases and J by 5 bases, with 13 bases between. Germline V gives CDR1 SQVTM, CDR2 ANQGSEA. The CDR3 length is 12 residues. The CDR3 region is CSVVGAHYGYTF. The CDR3 DNA reads TGCAGCGTCGTGGGGGCTCATTATGGCTACACCTTC.

V and J are TRBV6-1 and TRBJ2-1, with D possibly matching TRBD1 (7 bases). Germline V gene sequence: CDR1 MNHNS, CDR2 SASEGT. V lost 6 bases and J lost 6, with 18 bases in between. The CDR3 length is 15 residues. CDR3 sequence (DNA): TGTGCCAGCAGGACCCAGGGGGTAGCGGCCAATGAGCAGTTCTTC. Protein product: CASRTQGVAANEQFF.

The chain couples TRBV30 to TRBJ2-5, with TRBD1 matching over 8 bases. The CDR3 extends over 13 amino acids. From germline, CDR1 is GTSNPN and CDR2 SVGIG (reference sequence). J was trimmed by 11 bases and V by 1 base; bases with no gene match: 9. The CDR3 here is CAWSGQGLREQYF. The CDR3 bases are TGTGCCTGGAGTGGACAGGGGCTGAGGGAGCAGTACTTC.

The gene calls are TRBV28 and TRBJ1-4; tentative D call: TRBD1 (6 bases). The V end was cut by 6 bases, the J end by 0 bases, with 14 bases between. The CDR3 extends over 16 amino acids. From germline, CDR1 is MDHEN and CDR2 SYDVKM. CDR3 protein: CASRRQDRSTNEKLFF. The CDR3 DNA is TGTGCCAGCAGACGCCAGGACAGATCAACTAATGAAAAACTGTTTTTT.

This chain connects TRBV19 to TRBJ1-1; 10 nucleotides match TRBD1. With 10 bases clipped from V and 1 base from J, the junction kept 6 bases outside the gene matches. Germline loops: CDR1 LNHDA, CDR2 SQIVND (reference sequence). The CDR3 loop spans 14 amino acids. CDR3 residues: CATRDRGPNTEAFF. The CDR3 region has the DNA TGTGCCACTAGGGACAGGGGACCGAACACTGAAGCTTTCTTT.

The gene calls are TRBV28 and TRBJ2-2; 16 bases are shared with TRBD2. The CDR3 totals 20 residues. Per the germline V gene, CDR1 is MDHEN and CDR2 is SYDVKM. Trimming at V came to 6 bases and at J to 1 base, leaving 11 bases not matched to a gene. The CDR3: CASRQTGTSGRVLNTGELFF. In DNA form, the CDR3 reads TGTGCCAGCAGGCAGACCGGGACTAGCGGGAGGGTTTTGAACACCGGGGAGCTGTTTTTT.

V usage is TRBV19 and J usage is TRBJ2-2, with 10 bases identical to TRBD2. CDR1 LNHDA and CDR2 SQIVND come from the germline V gene (reference sequence). J lost 3 bases, V lost 6 bases, and 7 bases had no gene match. This CDR3 has 16 amino acids. CDR3 residues: CASRASGRIYTGELFF. In nucleotides, the CDR3 is TGTGCCAGTAGGGCTAGCGGGAGAATATACACCGGGGAGCTGTTTTTT.

The chain carries TRBV30 and TRBJ2-1; 8 nucleotides match TRBD2. The CDR3 extends over 15 amino acids. Germline loops: CDR1 GTSNPN, CDR2 SVGIG (reference sequence). The V and J ends lost 4 bases and 3 bases, in that order; junction bases with no gene match: 8. CDR3 sequence reads: CAWTPTSDIYNEQFF. In DNA form, the CDR3 reads TGTGCCTGGACGCCGACTAGCGACATCTACAATGAGCAGTTCTTC.

The chain combines TRBV19 with TRBJ2-3, with TRBD2 matching over 7 bases. V was pared by 3 bases and J by 3 bases, with 18 bases of the junction left unmatched. CDR1 and CDR2 (germline): LNHDA, SQIVND (reference sequence). This CDR3 is built from 19 residues. CDR3 bases: TGTGCCAGTAGTATCCAAGACGGACAACCGGGACTAAGAACAGATACGCAGTATTTT. Translated: CASSIQDGQPGLRTDTQYF. The complete variable domain, with remaining parts taken from reference TRBV19 and TRBJ2-3, reads DGGITQSPKYLFRKEGQNVTLSCEQNLNHDAMYWYRQDPGQGLRLIYYSQIVNDFQKGDIAEGYSVSREKKESFPLTVTSAQKNPTAFYLCASSIQDGQPGLRTDTQYFGPGTRLTVL.

This chain connects TRBV5-6 to TRBJ2-7; a weak D match, TRBD1 (6 bases). The V end lost 2 bases, the J end lost 2 bases, and 17 bases lay between the germline ends. Germline CDR1 is SGHDT and CDR2 is YYEEEE. CDR3 length: 16 residues. The CDR3, as DNA: TGTGCCAGCAGCTTCACACCCGGGACATCAACCTACGAGCAGTACTTC. This translates into CASSFTPGTSTYEQYF.